Listed below are T cell receptor beta chains from one sample, sequenced in a study of blood T cell repertoires in COVID-19. Profiled with immunoSEQ multiplex PCR; TCRdb holds only in-frame clones, not every one. The sample contains around 63,000 clones, 87% of which appear only once. The sequenced sample consisted of peripheral blood. These receptors came from a man in his sixties with acute or convalescent COVID-19. The CDR3 runs from the conserved cysteine through the conserved F or W. A D gene is named only where the DNA matches it firmly. Not all rows give a size; the values are once, few, many and, for expanded clones, a class.

d_gene,abundance,j_gene,v_gene,CDR3aa,CDR3nt
-,-,TRBJ2-1,TRBV5-8,CASSLLPNEQFF,TGTGCCAGCAGCCTGCTACCGAATGAGCAGTTCTTC
TRBD1,-,TRBJ1-2,TRBV2,CASNPGQAIYGYTF,TGTGCCAGCAACCCGGGACAGGCGATCTATGGCTACACCTTC
TRBD1,-,TRBJ1-2,TRBV27,CASSEDRGPGGYTF,TGTGCCAGCAGCGAAGACAGGGGGCCCGGCGGCTACACCTTC
-,-,TRBJ1-4,TRBV27,CASSSDYRATNEKLFF,TGTGCCAGCAGTTCCGACTACAGGGCAACTAATGAAAAACTGTTTTTT
TRBD1,-,TRBJ1-5,TRBV5-5,CASSQTGGNQPQHF,TGTGCCAGCAGCCAGACAGGGGGTAATCAGCCCCAGCATTTT
-,-,TRBJ1-2,TRBV6-1,CASSEDVRSYGYTF,TGTGCCAGCAGTGAAGATGTCAGATCCTATGGCTACACCTTC
-,-,TRBJ1-5,TRBV6-2/TRBV6-3,CASSHSGTNNQPQHF,TGTGCCAGCAGTCATTCCGGGACAAACAATCAGCCCCAGCATTTT
TRBD1,-,TRBJ1-1,TRBV5-4,CASSGTGGLTEAFF,TGTGCCAGCAGCGGGACAGGGGGCCTCACTGAAGCTTTCTTT
TRBD2,-,TRBJ2-5,TRBV18,CASSPGLAGQETQYF,TGTGCCAGCTCACCTGGACTAGCGGGGCAAGAGACCCAGTACTTC
-,-,TRBJ1-4,TRBV5-4,CASSLGAAKNEKLFF,TGTGCCAGCAGCTTGGGTGCAGCGAAGAATGAAAAACTGTTTTTT
TRBD2,-,TRBJ2-1,TRBV6-5,CASTSSGGNNEQFF,TGTGCCAGCACCTCTAGCGGGGGTAACAATGAGCAGTTCTTC
-,-,TRBJ2-3,TRBV4-3,CASSQGIRKPDTQYF,TGCGCCAGCAGCCAAGGCATCCGTAAGCCAGATACGCAGTATTTT
-,-,TRBJ2-2,TRBV5-4,CASSLDGTGELFF,TGTGCCAGCAGCCTGGACGGTACCGGGGAGCTGTTTTTT
-,-,TRBJ2-2,TRBV5-6,CASSPLEQDTGELFF,TGTGCCAGCAGCCCTCTCGAGCAGGACACCGGGGAGCTGTTTTTT
-,once,TRBJ2-3,TRBV24-1,CATSASRGRDTDTQYF,TGTGCCACCAGTGCCTCGCGAGGGCGGGACACAGATACGCAGTATTTT
TRBD2,-,TRBJ2-7,TRBV5-6,CASSLLSGGAGSYEQYF,TGTGCCAGCAGCTTGCTTAGCGGGGGGGCCGGGTCCTACGAGCAGTACTTC
TRBD2,once,TRBJ2-1,TRBV6-1,CASSELADSYNEQFF,TGTGCCAGCAGTGAGCTAGCGGACTCCTACAATGAGCAGTTCTTC
-,-,TRBJ2-5,TRBV6-6,CASSHRERERGTQYF,TGTGCCAGCAGCCACCGAGAGAGGGAAAGAGGGACCCAGTACTTC
TRBD1,-,TRBJ1-2,TRBV25-1,CASRDSATLNYGYTF,TGTGCCTCCCGGGACAGCGCCACTCTAAACTATGGCTACACCTTC
TRBD1,-,TRBJ1-2,TRBV5-4,CASSLAGTGGFYGYTF,TGTGCCAGCAGCTTGGCCGGGACAGGGGGCTTCTATGGCTACACCTTC
TRBD1,-,TRBJ1-5,TRBV30,CAWSFDRGQPQHF,TGTGCCTGGAGTTTCGACAGGGGACAGCCCCAGCATTTT
TRBD2,-,TRBJ2-5,TRBV13,CASSFLAEETQYF,TGTGCCAGCAGCTTCCTAGCGGAAGAGACCCAGTACTTC
-,-,TRBJ2-2,TRBV6-5,CASSTPSRTGELFF,TGTGCCAGCAGTACACCCTCCAGGACCGGGGAGCTGTTTTTT
-,-,TRBJ2-1,TRBV28,CASSLYQRAEQFF,TGTGCCAGCAGTTTATACCAGCGCGCAGAGCAGTTCTTC
-,-,TRBJ2-1,TRBV6-1,CASSGEGHDYNEQFF,TGTGCCAGCAGCGGAGAGGGACACGATTACAATGAGCAGTTCTTC
-,-,TRBJ1-5,TRBV2,CASSESEAGVRPQHF,TGTGCCAGCAGTGAAAGTGAGGCGGGGGTTCGGCCCCAGCATTTT
-,-,TRBJ1-1,TRBV5-1,CASSFRGPNTEAFF,TGCGCCAGCAGCTTCAGGGGCCCCAACACTGAAGCTTTCTTT
-,-,TRBJ1-5,TRBV6-5,CASSYSAGAFNQPQHF,TGTGCCAGCAGTTACTCCGCAGGGGCGTTCAATCAGCCCCAGCATTTT
TRBD1,-,TRBJ1-1,TRBV3-1/TRBV3-2,CASSPPGQGAKNTEAFF,TGTGCCAGCAGCCCACCGGGACAGGGGGCCAAGAACACTGAAGCTTTCTTT
TRBD1,once,TRBJ1-1,TRBV15,CATSRPPGQGISEAFF,TGTGCCACCAGCAGACCACCGGGACAGGGGATCAGTGAAGCTTTCTTT
TRBD2,-,TRBJ2-1,TRBV10-1,CASSDVAGNSYNEQFF,TGCGCCAGCAGTGATGTAGCGGGGAACTCCTACAATGAGCAGTTCTTC
TRBD1,-,TRBJ2-3,TRBV7-8,CASSWDSQGTDTQYF,TGTGCCAGCAGCTGGGACAGCCAAGGGACAGATACGCAGTATTTT
-,-,TRBJ2-7,TRBV7-2,CASSPSGTSYEQYF,TGTGCCAGCAGCCCCTCTGGGACAAGCTACGAGCAGTACTTC
-,-,TRBJ2-2,TRBV10-3,CATQEANTNTGELFF,TGTGCCACCCAGGAGGCGAACACGAACACCGGGGAGCTGTTTTTT
TRBD1,-,TRBJ1-2,TRBV5-1,CASSFDRGEWSGYTF,TGCGCCAGCAGCTTCGACAGGGGCGAGTGGAGTGGCTACACCTTC
TRBD1,-,TRBJ2-2,TRBV5-1,CASSLGQGVGTGELFF,TGCGCCAGCAGCTTGGGACAGGGGGTCGGCACCGGGGAGCTGTTTTTT
TRBD2,-,TRBJ2-7,TRBV19,CASSIQGVAGGFYEQYF,TGTGCCAGTAGTATTCAGGGTGTTGCGGGGGGGTTCTACGAGCAGTACTTC
-,-,TRBJ1-2,TRBV30,CAWSLGRGGHGYTF,TGTGCCTGGAGCCTGGGCAGGGGCGGGCATGGCTACACCTTC
TRBD1,-,TRBJ2-2,TRBV5-1,CASSLVDRADRYTGELFF,TGCGCCAGCAGCTTGGTAGACAGGGCCGATAGGTACACCGGGGAGCTGTTTTTT
-,-,TRBJ2-7,TRBV5-4,CASSPGVTYEQYF,TGTGCCAGCAGCCCCGGTGTCACCTACGAGCAGTACTTC
TRBD1,-,TRBJ1-2,TRBV20-1,CSASLQGAPHGYTF,TGCAGTGCTAGTCTACAGGGGGCGCCCCATGGCTACACCTTC
-,-,TRBJ1-6,TRBV28,CASSPGVGGSPLHF,TGTGCCAGCAGTCCCGGGGTGGGGGGTTCACCCCTCCACTTT
TRBD2,-,TRBJ2-3,TRBV6-5,CASRPGGPRENTQYF,TGTGCCAGCAGACCGGGGGGGCCGAGGGAAAATACGCAGTATTTT
-,-,TRBJ1-1,TRBV7-2,CASSFWRTEAFF,TGTGCCAGCAGCTTTTGGCGGACTGAAGCTTTCTTT
-,few,TRBJ1-1,TRBV2,CASSESLQFEAFF,TGTGCCAGCAGTGAAAGTCTACAGTTTGAAGCTTTCTTT
TRBD1,-,TRBJ2-2,TRBV11-2,CASSLPGQGSTGELFF,TGTGCCAGCAGCTTACCGGGACAGGGGAGCACCGGGGAGCTGTTTTTT
-,-,TRBJ2-2,TRBV12-5,CASQLSNAPTGELFF,TGTGCGTCCCAACTCTCAAACGCGCCCACCGGGGAGCTGTTTTTT
TRBD1,-,TRBJ2-2,TRBV7-3,CASSSGTGAGELFF,TGTGCCAGCAGCTCGGGGACAGGGGCCGGGGAGCTGTTTTTT
-,-,TRBJ1-2,TRBV7-8,CASSPGGAGTRFGYTF,TGTGCCAGCAGCCCGGGGGGTGCGGGGACACGTTTTGGCTACACCTTC
TRBD1,-,TRBJ1-5,TRBV7-2,CASSLGQGVGNQPQHF,TGTGCCAGCAGCTTAGGGCAGGGGGTCGGCAATCAGCCCCAGCATTTT